The present T cell receptor (beta chain) was sequenced within a study of beta chain features in type 1 diabetes (dated by TCRdb to the late 2010s). About the study as a whole: Patients and healthy donors did not differ in mean age, gender distribution, total cell number or subset yield. The study compared TCRB repertoires of sorted circulating CD4+ T cell subsets between recently diagnosed type 1 diabetes patients and matched healthy donors. Regulatory and stem cell-like memory subsets were isolated from only 8 patients and about 8 healthy donors, whereas naive and central memory subsets came from all 30 or so donors. A total of about 100,000,000 sorted cells were examined across all samples, and RNA yield correlated strongly with the number of cells per subset.

This clone was counted a few times. Its antigen remains undetermined. Base qualities are not recorded, but no much larger clone differs from it by a single base. The sample has other DNA sequences that encode this CDR3 too. From each donor, a single peripheral blood sample of 90 to 150 mL on average was drawn into heparinised tubes. Naive, central memory, regulatory and stem cell-like memory CD4+ T cells were sorted on a BD FACSAria II using a panel including CD45RO, CCR7, CD25, CD127, CD95 and CD27. Purity was above 98% for every sorted population. PBMCs were isolated right away by Lymphoprep density gradient centrifugation and were stained directly, without culture. So that batch effects would be minimized, each experiment stained and sorted samples in pairs, pairing one healthy donor with one patient. The investigation overall reported the following: In all four CD4+ subsets, TCRB CDR3 length was moderately but significantly shorter in type 1 diabetes patients. The naive, central memory and regulatory TCRB repertoires appeared to resemble one another more closely among patients than among healthy donors. Because cDNA rather than genomic DNA was sequenced, highly expressing activated cells could have been over-represented, although no difference in activation and CD3 levels was found between groups. Shorter templates might be favored by PCR, yet because patient and control samples were amplified and corrected together, any such skew would affect both groups equally. Only small numbers of individuals were included in the HLA sub-analyses, which left unresolved whether HLA type had any influence on TCRB rearrangement. Patients with type 1 diabetes made fewer insertions and deleted more nucleotides at VDJ recombination sites, implying thymic rearrangement abnormalities.

The High Capacity cDNA Reverse Transcription Kit was used to reverse transcribe all of the isolated RNA, meaning that expressed TCRB transcripts were what got sequenced. Deep immunoSEQ sequencing was performed on naive, central memory and regulatory T cell samples, with an average of roughly 3.6 million total reads per sample. After sorted cells were lysed in RLT buffer, RNA was extracted with DNase-treated RNeasy Micro or Mini kits, with the choice depending on cell number. Each cell subset was processed separately to prevent cross-contamination, with patient and healthy donor samples processed together. The immunoSEQ multiplex PCR was used to amplify TCRB sequences from cDNA, generating 87-bp fragments that spanned the CDR3 region. Amplicons were sequenced on the Illumina HiSeq platform. In the authors' own workflow: Synthetic template baselines were used to correct PCR bias computationally, reads within Hamming distance 2 were collapsed, and singletons that could not be merged were discarded. Reads were aligned against IMGT so that V, D and J genes, CDR3 length and insertions or deletions at six rearrangement sites could be assigned. Clonotype counts were normalized to sorted cell number within each subset before computing true diversity and Gini coefficients with the tcR R package. The overlap coefficient, calculated on TCRB nucleotide sequences, was used to quantify repertoire sharing. As a proxy for the pre-selection repertoire, out-of-frame TCRB sequences from naive cells were analyzed. TCRdb took this table from immuneACCESS and kept in-frame rearrangements with V and J called. Such tables lack part of the clones; where checked against another copy, unresolved V genes explain under half of the gap, and the rest is unexplained. The V and J calls and clone size were taken over from that table, and D and trimming were inferred from the DNA. The sample table holds about 660,000 clones, of which 11% to 15% were seen once. Approximately 0.042% of the sample goes to the ten largest clones.

The TCR sequence derives from a man aged 18 to 35 with type 1 diabetes. The sample taken for sequencing was naive CD4+ T cells from blood. The cell subset or site label for this specimen denotes: true naive CD4+ T cells.

The nucleotides are TGTGCCAGCAGCCCCGGGGGCGGCTATGGCTACACCTTC. Translated, it gives CASSPGGGYGYTF. The sequence joins TRBV7-9 to TRBJ1-2; tentative D gene TRBD1, with 6 bases matching. The germline V gene (reference sequence) provides CDR1 SEHNR and CDR2 FQNEAQ. V loses 5 bases, J loses 4 bases, and the germline ends lie 11 bases apart. Spanning cysteine to phenylalanine, the CDR3 consists of 13 amino acids. CDR3 DNA is the only sequence kept; it has 39 bases, read in frame from the first base.